These 11 T cell receptor beta chains were all obtained from the same sample, sequenced in a study of CD8 T cells in Susac syndrome (dated by TCRdb to the late 2010s). Receptor libraries were prepared by the immunoSEQ multiplex PCR assay. RNA was extracted using the RNeasy kit, and about 0.45 to 1 ug of the RNA was reverse transcribed with random hexamers. Using fastp trimming at Q25 and MiXCR clonotype assembly, TCRdb reanalyzed the public sequencing data and kept in-frame beta chains. For every CDR3 protein sequence, its rows merge into one entry that carries the most common genes and DNA. The sample yields some 150,000 distinct CDR3 sequences; roughly 94% were counted once. Roughly 0.21% of the sample is in the top ten clones. Sequencing was performed on CD8+ T cells from PBMCs. These receptors all come from a human donor with multiple sclerosis.

The chain uses TRBV7-6 and TRBJ2-7; TRBD1 matches 7 bases. The CDR3 totals 16 residues. The V gene's germline CDR1 is SGHVS and CDR2 FNYEAQ. Trimming took 5 bases from V and 1 from J; bases not matched to a gene: 11. This CDR3 is CASSPKGTAKSYEQYF. The DNA of the CDR3 is TGTGCCAGCAGCCCTAAAGGGACAGCCAAATCCTACGAGCAGTACTTC.

A single count supports this clonotype. The chain has TRBV11-3 and TRBJ2-3; 9 positions agree with TRBD1. Germline V lookup: CDR1 SGHNT, CDR2 YENEEA. The CDR3 is made up of 15 amino acids. The trim removed 5 bases at V and 4 bases at J, leaving 7 bases unmatched. The CDR3 DNA reads as TGTGCCAGCAGCGTCCGGGACAGGGAGGCAGATACGCAGTATTTT. This translates into CASSVRDREADTQYF.

This sequence joins TRBV16 and TRBJ2-3; D unresolved. Trimming left V 0 bases short and J 2 bases short, with 9 bases between. This CDR3 spans 15 amino acids. The germline V gene encodes CDR1 KGHSY and CDR2 FQNENV. Here the CDR3 reads CASSQSASLTDTQYF. The CDR3, as DNA: TGTGCCAGCAGCCAATCGGCATCTCTCACAGATACGCAGTATTTT.

V and J are TRBV27 and TRBJ2-3, with D possibly being TRBD1 (5 bases). Trimming stripped 8 bases from V and 7 bases from J, with 7 bases between. The CDR3 consists of 10 residues. The V gene's germline CDR1 is MNHEY and CDR2 SMNVEV (reference sequence). The CDR3 spells CASGANTQYF. In nucleotides, the CDR3 is TGTGCCAGCGGGGCAAATACGCAGTATTTT.

This clonotype was observed a single time. This chain joins TRBV27 and TRBJ2-5; 8 bases match TRBD2. The germline CDR1 and CDR2 sequences are MNHEY and SMNVEV (reference sequence). The CDR3 contains 15 residues. Trimming at V came to 4 bases and at J to 1 base, leaving 5 bases not matched to a gene. In nucleotides, the CDR3 is TGTGCCAGCAGTTCGGGACTAGGCATCCAAGAGACCCAGTACTTC. This translates into CASSSGLGIQETQYF.

The chain employs TRBV25-1 and TRBJ2-7; D gene unclear. Looked up from germline, CDR1 is MGHDK and CDR2 is SYGVNS. Trimming took 3 bases from V and 2 from J, leaving 11 bases between them. There are 14 residues in the CDR3. This CDR3 is CASSDYGAPYEQYF. The CDR3 nucleotides are TGTGCCAGCAGTGATTACGGTGCGCCCTACGAGCAGTACTTC.

This chain connects TRBV12-5 to TRBJ1-2; D is undetermined. V was shortened by 1 base and J by 6 bases, with 3 bases between the two germline ends. CDR1 and CDR2 from the germline V gene are LGHNT and FRNRAP. The CDR3 loop spans 11 amino acids. The DNA for the CDR3 is TGTGCTAGTGGTTTGGGGGATGGCTACACCTTC. Protein sequence: CASGLGDGYTF.

This clonotype was seen only once. The chain has TRBV25-1 and TRBJ1-2, with 8 bases lining up with TRBD1. The junction had 8 bases not matched to a gene; V was cut back by 6 bases and J by 2 bases. The CDR3 is 15 residues long. From germline, CDR1 is MGHDK and CDR2 SYGVNS. CDR3 sequence: CASRGQGGRNYGYTF. The CDR3 nucleotides are TGTGCCAGCAGAGGACAGGGAGGGCGAAACTATGGCTACACCTTC.

The CDR3 DNA sequence: TGTGCCAGCAGGGCAGGGCAGGGAAGAGTGGGTAGGAACACTGAAGCTTTCTTT. Protein sequence: CASRAGQGRVGRNTEAFF. The V call is TRBV12-3 or TRBV12-4, the J call TRBJ1-1, with D possibly TRBD1 on 5 matching bases. This CDR3 comprises 18 residues. The V end lost 6 bases, the J end lost 1 base, and 24 bases lay between the germline ends.

This chain links TRBV25-1 with TRBJ1-1; possible D gene TRBD1, 6 bases. The CDR3 runs 15 residues. Germline V gene lookup returns CDR1 MGHDK and CDR2 SYGVNS. V gave up 3 bases and J gave up 0 bases, with 11 bases separating them. The CDR3 coding sequence is TGTGCCAGCAGTGAGGGGGGGCGGATGAACACTGAAGCTTTCTTT. Its protein product is CASSEGGRMNTEAFF.

The gene calls are TRBV6-6 and TRBJ2-5; D possibly corresponds to TRBD1 (5 bases). V lost 4 bases and J lost 0, with 12 bases in between. The CDR3 covers 15 residues. Germline CDR1 is MNHNY and CDR2 is SVGAGI (reference sequence). CDR3 sequence reads: CASSFTTDNQETQYF. The CDR3 DNA is TGTGCCAGCAGTTTTACGACAGATAACCAAGAGACCCAGTACTTC.